The clone carrying this T cell receptor (beta chain) was picked up a small number of times. Authors of the study amplified TCR beta CDR3 regions from RNA transcripts. The HTBI set primed first-round TCR CDR3 RT-PCR. TCRdb ran MiXCR on the multiplex PCR reads and lists one entry per CDR3 protein. The sample records roughly 250,000 distinct CDR3 sequences, less than 15% being singletons. J gave up 6 bases and V 0 bases, and 7 bases lay outside the gene matches. Germline CDR1 reads SGHVS; CDR2 reads FQNEAQ. The CDR3 has 17 amino acids. The data derive from a study of T cells in Graves' hyperthyroidism and ophthalmopathy. Study details: Sampling of peripheral blood happened at initial diagnosis, prior to any treatment.

This sequence was found in a woman aged 40 to 50 with Graves' hyperthyroidism that later progressed to Graves' ophthalmopathy. This chain connects TRBV7-8 to TRBJ2-1; 11 nucleotides agree with TRBD2. Sequencing was performed on blood. The CDR3 DNA sequence: TGTGCCAGCAGCTTAGCCGGACTAGCGGGTACCGGCAATGAGCAGTTCTTC. Translated, it gives CASSLAGLAGTGNEQFF.